Included here is one T cell receptor beta chain sequence, with context. The sample is drawn from a study of cytomegalovirus exposure and HLA in healthy donors. In the PCR, 60 Vbeta and 13 Jbeta primers were used. The table came from immunoSEQ multiplex PCR; TCRdb's copy has only in-frame clones and leaves some out. The listing contains some 150,000 clones. The sample consisted of PBMCs. The TCR comes from a man aged 40-49 years in good health and CMV-seronegative.

CDR3 loop: CARSLRQGKWPQHF. The CDR3, as DNA: TGTGCCAGAAGCTTGAGACAGGGCAAATGGCCCCAGCATTTT. This sequence joins TRBV5-3 and TRBJ1-5; 7 bases are shared with TRBD1. TRBV5-3 has ORF status, its function being uncertain. The CDR3 is 14 residues long. V lost 1 base and J lost 9; bases outside the gene matches: 7.